This TCR beta chain was identified in a study of CXCR3-negative and CXCR3-positive naive CD8 T cells. Regarding the study as a whole: Naive cells positive for CXCR3 carried more hydrophobic TRB CDR3s than CXCR3-negative ones.

As regards this clonotype: No antigen is known for it.

This CDR3 is 14 amino acids long. Per germline, CDR1 MNHEY and CDR2 SMNVEV (reference sequence). The libraries of TRB cDNA were prepared using 5' RACE with UMI labels. Reprocessing the 5' RACE reads, TCRdb reports a single entry for every CDR3 protein and omits DNA. The sample totals 60,000 to 70,000 distinct CDR3 sequences; its top ten clones hold roughly 0.74%. This TCR came from a human donor in good health. Some clones in this sample may be carry-over from other donors' samples. This rearrangement joins TRBV27 to TRBJ2-5; lacking DNA, the TRBD1 call made by TCRdb goes unchecked. Sequencing used naive CXCR3+ CD8+ T cells from blood. Subset given: CD45RO-CCR7+CD27+CD95- naive CD8+ T cells expressing CXCR3 (TNR3+). CDR3 residues: CASNRQGNVETQYF.